The present T cell receptor (beta chain) was sequenced within a study of cytomegalovirus exposure and HLA in healthy donors. Of note for this clone: Its matching antigen is unknown.

V shed 3 bases and J shed 1 base, with 12 bases lying between them. The V gene's germline CDR1 is KGHSH and CDR2 LQKENI. The CDR3 extends over 16 amino acids. Study results and caveats: Sequencing probably produced one cluster of sequence variants that were highly shared. TCR beta sequences reportedly predicted the HLA-A and HLA-B alleles of most subjects accurately.

It was with 60 Vbeta and 13 Jbeta primers that the PCR ran. TCRdb's table, derived via immunoSEQ multiplex PCR, lists solely in-frame clones and lacks some. This table holds about 200,000 clones. Sequencing used PBMCs. This TCR was sampled from a girl aged 2-10 years in good health and CMV-seropositive. V usage is TRBV18 and J usage is TRBJ1-4; a possible D gene is TRBD1 (6 bases). CDR3 DNA: TGTGCCAGCTCACCTATTTCAGGGGTAACTAATGAAAAACTGTTTTTT. It codes for CASSPISGVTNEKLFF.